This is a list of T cell receptor beta chains from one sample in a study of radiation and T cells in renal cell carcinoma. Libraries were prepared by immunoSEQ multiplex PCR; TCRdb keeps only in-frame clonotypes and omits some of them. There are about 58,000 clones in the sample; around 77% occur only once, and over 6% lies in the top ten. The specimen comprised blood, sampled from a patient whose treatment included radiotherapy and nephrectomy. The receptor source for this set is a man between 60 and 70 years old with renal cell carcinoma. CDR3s include the opening cysteine and the closing phenylalanine or tryptophan. The D gene is left open where the match is weak. Clone size appears in some rows only: once, few, many, or a class for an expanded clone.

j_call: TRBJ1-5; clone_size: .; d_call: TRBD1; v_call: TRBV30; cdr3_nt: TGTGCCTGGGACAGGGGATTGGGGGATCAGCCCCAGCATTTT; cdr3_aa: CAWDRGLGDQPQHF
j_call: TRBJ2-1; clone_size: .; d_call: TRBD2; v_call: TRBV6-5; cdr3_nt: TGTGCCAGCAGGCTAACTAGCGGGGGGGTTGTTGAGCAGTTCTTC; cdr3_aa: CASRLTSGGVVEQFF
j_call: TRBJ1-6; clone_size: .; d_call: .; v_call: TRBV2; cdr3_nt: TGTGCCAGCCAGCCGACGGGCGGATCCCGTTCACCCCTCCACTTT; cdr3_aa: CASQPTGGSRSPLHF
j_call: TRBJ1-1; clone_size: .; d_call: .; v_call: TRBV5-1; cdr3_nt: TGCGCCAGCAGCTTGTTAGGAGGCACTGAAGCTTTCTTT; cdr3_aa: CASSLLGGTEAFF
j_call: TRBJ2-4; clone_size: .; d_call: .; v_call: TRBV7-2; cdr3_nt: TGTGCCAGCAGCTTACGGTTCGACAGTGGGTACAAAAACATTCAGTACTTC; cdr3_aa: CASSLRFDSGYKNIQYF
j_call: TRBJ2-3; clone_size: .; d_call: .; v_call: TRBV9; cdr3_nt: TGTGCCAGCAGCACCCGACGAAGCACAGATACGCAGTATTTT; cdr3_aa: CASSTRRSTDTQYF
j_call: TRBJ2-1; clone_size: .; d_call: .; v_call: TRBV20-1; cdr3_nt: TGCAGTGCGTCCGGCCTCAATGAGCAGTTCTTC; cdr3_aa: CSASGLNEQFF
j_call: TRBJ1-5; clone_size: once; d_call: TRBD1; v_call: TRBV10-3; cdr3_nt: TGTGCCATCAGTTGGGACAGGGGAGAAAATCAGCCCCAGCATTTT; cdr3_aa: CAISWDRGENQPQHF
j_call: TRBJ2-4; clone_size: .; d_call: .; v_call: TRBV10-3; cdr3_nt: TGTGCCATCAGTGAGTCGACCCTGGAGGGTACAAAAAACATTCAGTACTTC; cdr3_aa: CAISESTLEGTKNIQYF
j_call: TRBJ2-1; clone_size: .; d_call: TRBD2; v_call: TRBV6-6; cdr3_nt: TGTGCCAGCTGGCTAGCGGGGGGAACCTACAATGAGCAGTTCTTC; cdr3_aa: CASWLAGGTYNEQFF
j_call: TRBJ2-3; clone_size: .; d_call: TRBD2; v_call: TRBV18; cdr3_nt: TGTGCCAGCTCACCACCTAGCGGGGCACGGGATACGCAGTATTTT; cdr3_aa: CASSPPSGARDTQYF
j_call: TRBJ2-3; clone_size: .; d_call: .; v_call: TRBV5-1; cdr3_nt: TGCGCCAGCAGCTCCAACACAGATACGCAGTATTTT; cdr3_aa: CASSSNTDTQYF
j_call: TRBJ2-4; clone_size: few; d_call: .; v_call: TRBV7-2; cdr3_nt: TGTGCCAGCAGCTTAGGGTTTAGCCTATTAGCCAAAAACATTCAGTACTTC; cdr3_aa: CASSLGFSLLAKNIQYF